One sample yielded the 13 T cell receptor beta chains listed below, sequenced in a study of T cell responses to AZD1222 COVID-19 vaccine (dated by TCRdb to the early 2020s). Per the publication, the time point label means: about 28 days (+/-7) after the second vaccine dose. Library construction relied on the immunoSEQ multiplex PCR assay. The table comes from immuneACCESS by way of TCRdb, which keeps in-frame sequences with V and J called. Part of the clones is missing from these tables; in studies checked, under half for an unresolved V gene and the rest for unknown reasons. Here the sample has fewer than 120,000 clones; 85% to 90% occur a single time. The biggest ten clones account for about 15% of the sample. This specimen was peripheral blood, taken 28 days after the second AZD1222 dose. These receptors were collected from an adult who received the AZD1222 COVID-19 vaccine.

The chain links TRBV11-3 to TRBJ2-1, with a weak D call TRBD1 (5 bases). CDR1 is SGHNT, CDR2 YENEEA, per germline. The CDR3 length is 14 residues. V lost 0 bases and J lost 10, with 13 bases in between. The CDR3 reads CASSLERQSGEQFF. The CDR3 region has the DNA TGTGCCAGCAGCTTAGAACGGCAGTCAGGGGAGCAGTTCTTC.

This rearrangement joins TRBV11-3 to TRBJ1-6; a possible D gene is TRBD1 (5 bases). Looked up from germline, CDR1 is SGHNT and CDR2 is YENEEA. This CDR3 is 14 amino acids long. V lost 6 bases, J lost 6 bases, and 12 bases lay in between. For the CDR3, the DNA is TGTGCCAGCAGTACCAGGGTCCTTAATTCACCCCTCCACTTT. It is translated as CASSTRVLNSPLHF.

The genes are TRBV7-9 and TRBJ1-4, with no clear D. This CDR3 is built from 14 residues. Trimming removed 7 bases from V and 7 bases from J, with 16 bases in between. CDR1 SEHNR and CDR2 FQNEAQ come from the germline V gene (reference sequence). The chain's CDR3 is CASTPGPDSEKLFF. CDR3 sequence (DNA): TGTGCCAGCACCCCGGGCCCGGATAGTGAAAAACTGTTTTTT.

The CDR3 nucleotides read TGTGCCAGTAGTATAAGCCCTAGCGGGGGGCCACTAGCCAAAAACATTCAGTACTTC. This codes for CASSISPSGGPLAKNIQYF. The chain carries TRBV19 and TRBJ2-4, with TRBD2 matching 11 bases. The CDR3 contains 19 residues. Trimming removed 2 bases from V and 0 bases from J; junction bases left unmatched: 9. Per germline, CDR1 LNHDA and CDR2 SQIVND (reference sequence).

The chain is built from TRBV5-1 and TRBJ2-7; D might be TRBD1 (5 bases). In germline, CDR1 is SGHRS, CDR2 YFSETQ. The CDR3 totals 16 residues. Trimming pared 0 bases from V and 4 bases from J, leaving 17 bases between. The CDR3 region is CASSLDSGRAPYEQYF. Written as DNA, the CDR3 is TGCGCCAGCAGCTTGGATTCGGGCAGGGCCCCGTACGAGCAGTACTTC.

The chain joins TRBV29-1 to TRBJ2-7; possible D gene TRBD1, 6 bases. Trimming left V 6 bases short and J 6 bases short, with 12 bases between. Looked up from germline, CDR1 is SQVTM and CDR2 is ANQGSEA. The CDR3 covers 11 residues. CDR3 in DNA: TGCAGCGTGGCAGGGGTAGGCGAGCAGTACTTC. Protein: CSVAGVGEQYF.

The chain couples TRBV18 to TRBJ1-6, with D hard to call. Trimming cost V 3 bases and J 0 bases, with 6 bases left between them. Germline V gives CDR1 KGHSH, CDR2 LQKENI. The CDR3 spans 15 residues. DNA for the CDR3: TGTGCCAGCTCACCGAGGAGCTCCTATAATTCACCCCTCCACTTT. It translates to CASSPRSSYNSPLHF. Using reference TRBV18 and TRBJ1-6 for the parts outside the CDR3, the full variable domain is NAGVMQNPRHLVRRRGQEARLRCSPMKGHSHVYWYRQLPEEGLKFMVYLQKENIIDESGMPKERFSAEFPKEGPSILRIQQVVRGDSAAYFCASSPRSSYNSPLHFGNGTRLTVT.

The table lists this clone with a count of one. Here the CDR3 reads CAWSKALGNGYTF. The CDR3 region has the DNA TGTGCCTGGAGTAAAGCCCTAGGGAATGGCTACACCTTC. This rearrangement joins TRBV30 to TRBJ1-2; D gene uncertain. The CDR3 is made up of 13 amino acids. Germline loops: CDR1 GTSNPN, CDR2 SVGIG (reference sequence). The ends were cut back, 2 bases at V and 6 bases at J, with 13 bases in the middle.

The CDR3 sequence is CASSLFGSGLNSPLHF. CDR3 DNA sequence: TGCGCCAGCAGCTTGTTTGGCTCCGGGCTTAATTCACCCCTCCACTTT. This chain connects TRBV5-1 to TRBJ1-6; D uncertain. The CDR3 has 16 amino acids. Trimming pared 1 base from V and 6 bases from J, leaving 14 bases between. From germline, CDR1 is SGHRS and CDR2 YFSETQ.

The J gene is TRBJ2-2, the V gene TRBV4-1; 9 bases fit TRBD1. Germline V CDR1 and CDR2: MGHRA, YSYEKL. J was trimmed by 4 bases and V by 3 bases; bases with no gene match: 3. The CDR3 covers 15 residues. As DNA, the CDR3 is TGCGCCAGCAGCCAGGACAGGGGAAGCACCGGGGAGCTGTTTTTT. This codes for CASSQDRGSTGELFF.

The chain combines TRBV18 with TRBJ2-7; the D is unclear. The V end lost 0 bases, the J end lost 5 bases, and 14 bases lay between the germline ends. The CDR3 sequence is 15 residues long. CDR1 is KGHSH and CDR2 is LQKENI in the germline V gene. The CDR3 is CASSPPERVVDEQYF. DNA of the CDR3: TGTGCCAGCTCACCACCGGAAAGGGTGGTAGACGAGCAGTACTTC.

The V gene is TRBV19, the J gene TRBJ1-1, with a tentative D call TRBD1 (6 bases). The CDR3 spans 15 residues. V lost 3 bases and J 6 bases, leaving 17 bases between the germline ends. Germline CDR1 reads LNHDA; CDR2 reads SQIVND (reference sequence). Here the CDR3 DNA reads TGTGCCAGTAGTATGTCGGGACAAGGGGTGCCTGAAGCTTTCTTT. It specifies CASSMSGQGVPEAFF.

The CDR3 DNA sequence: TGTGCCAGTAGTTCGGCAGGGCGGGAGTATGGCTACACCTTC. Translation: CASSSAGREYGYTF. This chain connects TRBV19 to TRBJ1-2; weak D call: TRBD1 (5 bases). CDR1 and CDR2 from the germline V gene are LNHDA and SQIVND (reference sequence). Trimming cost V 5 bases and J 5 bases, with 15 bases left between them. The CDR3 spans 14 residues.